This T cell receptor beta chain stems from a study of blood T cell repertoires in COVID-19. Study-wide context: Italy, Spain and the United States were the sources of the convalescent and acute COVID-19 samples. The analysed material was cDNA or gDNA that came from T cells, B-cell-depleted T cells, or PBMCs.

V was clipped by 7 bases and J by 6 bases, with 11 bases between them. Germline V gene sequence: CDR1 SGHDT, CDR2 YYEEEE. CDR3 length equals 13 residues. In the authors' methods: From reference gene primer amplification, estimates of nucleated cell counts were derived. Clones were sequenced by immunoSEQ multiplex PCR, and TCRdb holds only the in-frame ones, with some missing. D and trimming come from the DNA, and the V and J calls and clone size come from that table. The sample has about 210,000 clones, over 75% seen once. The rearrangement uses TRBV5-6 and TRBJ1-6; D not certain. This TCR came from a woman aged 35 to 49 with acute or convalescent COVID-19. The sample consisted of peripheral blood. CDR3 in DNA: TGTGCCAGCTCCGAGACAATTAATTCACCCCTCCACTTT. This codes for CASSETINSPLHF.